The table lists the clone carrying this TCR beta chain with many counts. Its target is unknown. The data originate from a study of spatial heterogeneity in lung cancer. Whole-study context: A strong correlation was found between TCR transcript counts in tumor regions and a T cell module score derived from matched bulk RNA-seq.

One entry per CDR3 protein results from TCRdb running MiXCR on the 5' RACE reads. The sample lists around 5,400 distinct CDR3 sequences; about 8% were seen once. Overall study results and limits: Sequencing reached an estimated coverage of tumor T cells that was only about 6.6% for alpha chains and 13% for beta chains. Expanded alpha and beta TCR counts within tumors tracked tumor mutation counts.

As for time point: sample taken at primary tumor resection. The authors sequenced whole RNA from tumor, nontumor lung or frozen PBMC without sorting. Germline assignment: CDR1 SGHAT and CDR2 FQDESV (reference sequence). The CDR3 totals 12 residues. V lost 1 base to trimming and J lost 3 bases, with 2 bases between them. The receptor was isolated from a female donor with early-stage non-small cell lung cancer. The gene calls are TRBV11-1 and TRBJ2-3, with D unclear. The material sequenced was lung tumor tissue, taken at surgery. The CDR3 bases are TGTGCCAGCAGCTTAGGGACAGATACGCAGTATTTT. Translation gives CASSLGTDTQYF.